This T cell receptor beta chain was found in a study of shared clonotypes between healthy human individuals. Notes on the study in general: Among donors, the sharing of clonotypes was expected to be influenced by sequencing depth.

The length of the CDR3 is 17 residues. Germline CDR1 reads SGHVS; CDR2 reads FNYEAQ. V gave up 1 base and J gave up 3 bases, with 15 bases separating them. Regarding this clone: Its antigen is unknown.

Some clones are missing from TCRdb's copy, which holds only in-frame ones; the method was immunoSEQ multiplex PCR. Among about 470,000 clones listed, 79% were seen once. The donors, healthy adults who were HIV-negative, had experienced no recent acute infections or vaccinations. Sequenced: PBMCs. The sequence was obtained from a woman in her thirties or forties in good health. Some clones in this sample may be carry-over from other donors' samples. The chain uses TRBV7-6 and TRBJ2-2; perhaps TRBD1 as D (6 bases). CDR3 DNA sequence: TGTGCCAGCAGCTTAGTGGGGGACACCACCTACACCGGGGAGCTGTTTTTT. It yields the protein CASSLVGDTTYTGELFF.